These 3 T cell receptor beta chains came from one sample sequenced in a study of beta chain features in type 1 diabetes. These receptors' targets are unknown. The whole isolated RNA underwent reverse transcription, so sequencing captured expressed TCRB transcripts. The assay was immunoSEQ multiplex PCR, and TCRdb's table has in-frame clones only and misses some. The data hold almost 350,000 clones, with approximately 9.9% observed a single time. Study observations and caveats: Patients with Type 1 diabetes showed moderately but significantly shorter TCRB CDR3s in all four CD4+ subsets.

Sequencing used central memory CD4+ T cells from blood. The receptors come from a man aged 30 to 39 with type 1 diabetes.

This clone was seen a few times. This chain links TRBV5-1 with TRBJ2-5, with D possibly matching TRBD1 (6 bases). CDR1 and CDR2 (germline): SGHRS, YFSETQ. The ends were cut back, 3 bases at V and 5 bases at J, with 17 bases in the middle. This CDR3 is 15 amino acids long. CDR3 in amino acids: CASSSLPGAEETQYF. The CDR3, as DNA: TGCGCCAGCAGCTCCCTCCCAGGGGCAGAGGAGACCCAGTACTTC.

This clone appeared a few times. The chain links TRBV2 to TRBJ2-1; D is uncertain. The V gene's germline CDR1 is SNHLY and CDR2 FYNNEI. V gave up 5 bases and J gave up 6 bases, with 11 bases separating them. The CDR3 is 13 amino acids. CDR3 in amino acids: CASSMTNSNEQFF. The CDR3 bases are TGTGCCAGCAGTATGACGAACAGCAATGAGCAGTTCTTC.

Of note for this clone: The identical CDR3 is also encoded by other nucleotide sequences in the sample. The genes are TRBV2 and TRBJ2-6; D not certain. Between the trimmed V and J ends, which lost 2 bases and 4 bases, there was a span of 6 bases. The CDR3 extends over 14 amino acids. The germline V gene encodes CDR1 SNHLY and CDR2 FYNNEI. The CDR3 DNA reads TGTGCCAGCAGTGAAAGATCCGGGGCCAACGTCCTGACTTTC. It specifies CASSERSGANVLTF.